Shown below are 8 T cell receptor beta chains from a single sample sequenced in a study of identical twins. TCRdb fed the 5' RACE reads into MiXCR, producing one record per CDR3 protein. The table includes hundreds of thousands of distinct CDR3 sequences, about 7% detected once. The same specimen was also included in a second study, on yellow fever vaccine responses in identical twins.

Input material: PBMCs. The origin of the receptors is a woman aged 18-29 years in good health.

In this sample, this clonotype turned up a few times. The chain recombines TRBV7-6 with TRBJ2-3; D may be TRBD2 (6 bases). This CDR3 spans 17 amino acids. Trimming shortened V by 5 bases and J by 1 base, and 19 bases separated the two germline ends. Germline-derived CDR1 and CDR2 are SGHVS and FNYEAQ. Written as DNA, the CDR3 is TGTGCCAGCAGCCTACTTGGGGCGGGGCGTGGCACAGATACGCAGTATTTT. It codes for CASSLLGAGRGTDTQYF.

The chain employs TRBV5-6 and TRBJ2-2, with 8 bases fitting TRBD1. CDR1 is SGHDT and CDR2 is YYEEEE in the germline V gene. There are 17 residues in the CDR3. The J segment lost 1 base and the V segment lost 4 bases, leaving 9 bases of the junction unmatched. CDR3 in DNA: TGTGCCAGCAGCGACCGTGCTGGACAGGGGAACACCGGGGAGCTGTTTTTT. Translating it yields CASSDRAGQGNTGELFF.

The gene calls are TRBV12-3 or TRBV12-4 and TRBJ1-5, with 8 bases lining up with TRBD1. J gave up 4 bases and V 10 bases, and 12 bases lay outside the gene matches. CDR3 length: 15 residues. This CDR3 is CATRQGPNPNQPQHF. CDR3 bases: TGTGCCACTCGACAGGGGCCGAACCCGAATCAGCCCCAGCATTTT.

The chain employs TRBV29-1 and TRBJ2-1, with D possibly TRBD2 on 5 matching bases. This CDR3 has 13 residues. Germline-derived CDR1 and CDR2 are SQVTM and ANQGSEA. The V gene lost 7 bases and the J gene lost 7 bases, with 17 bases spanning the gap. The CDR3 DNA is TGCAGCGGGTCTAGTTTTGAGCGGAATGAGCAGTTCTTC. As protein: CSGSSFERNEQFF.

This clonotype has just a few counts. The chain carries TRBV24-1 and TRBJ2-1; D call uncertain. The germline V gene encodes CDR1 KGHDR and CDR2 SFDVKD. Trimming took off 3 bases at V and 2 bases at J, with 16 bases between the two ends. The length of the CDR3 is 17 residues. This CDR3 is CATSDASDGRTYNEQFF. The CDR3, as DNA: TGTGCCACCAGTGATGCTTCGGACGGGCGCACCTACAATGAGCAGTTCTTC.

With respect to this clonotype: A junction end diverges from the germline sequence, so it may reflect a read error. The chain links TRBV20-1 to TRBJ2-6, with D possibly TRBD1 on 5 matching bases. Germline V lookup: CDR1 DFQATT, CDR2 SNEGSKA (reference sequence). CDR3 length equals 14 residues. The CDR3 loop is CSARVSSGANVLIF. The CDR3 nucleotides read TGCAGTGCTAGAGTTAGCTCTGGGGCCAACGTCCTGATTTTC.

This clonotype showed up just a few times. The V call is TRBV29-1, the J call TRBJ1-2; D call uncertain. The CDR3 is made up of 11 amino acids. Germline V CDR1 and CDR2: SQVTM, ANQGSEA. The V and J ends lost 7 bases and 2 bases respectively, with 8 bases between them. The CDR3 region is CSASTNYGYTF. The DNA for the CDR3 is TGCAGCGCTTCAACGAACTATGGCTACACCTTC.

This clonotype was recorded many times. V gene TRBV5-5 combines with J gene TRBJ2-1, with a possible D match to TRBD1 (6 bases). Germline CDR1 reads SGHKS; CDR2 reads YYEKEE (reference sequence). The CDR3 is 16 residues long. Trimming cost V 6 bases and J 8 bases, with 24 bases left between them. CDR3 in amino acids: CASTTSQGWDLHEQFF. In DNA form, the CDR3 reads TGTGCCAGCACCACATCACAGGGCTGGGATTTGCATGAGCAGTTCTTC.